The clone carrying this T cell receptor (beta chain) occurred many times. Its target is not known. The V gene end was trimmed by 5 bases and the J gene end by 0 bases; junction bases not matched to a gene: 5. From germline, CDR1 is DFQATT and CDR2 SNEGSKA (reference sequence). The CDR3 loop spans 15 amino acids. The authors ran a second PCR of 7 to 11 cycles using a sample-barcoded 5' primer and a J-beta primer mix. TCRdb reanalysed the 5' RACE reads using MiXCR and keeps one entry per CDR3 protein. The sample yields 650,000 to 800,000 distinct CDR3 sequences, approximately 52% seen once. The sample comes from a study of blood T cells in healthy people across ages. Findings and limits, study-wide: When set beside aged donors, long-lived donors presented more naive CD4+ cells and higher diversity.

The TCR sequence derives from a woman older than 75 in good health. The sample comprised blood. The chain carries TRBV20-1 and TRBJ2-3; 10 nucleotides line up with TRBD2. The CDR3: CSALTSGSSTDTQYF. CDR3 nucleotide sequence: TGCAGTGCTCTGACTAGCGGGTCGAGCACAGATACGCAGTATTTT.